Shown below are 31 T cell receptor beta chains from a single sample sequenced in a study of cytomegalovirus exposure and HLA in healthy donors. The PCR was carried out with 60 Vbeta primers and 13 Jbeta primers. TCRdb's copy holds only in-frame clones and misses some; the assay was immunoSEQ multiplex PCR. In all, the sample yields about 54,000 clones. The source material was PBMCs. These receptor sequences come from a woman aged 40 to 50 in good health and CMV-seronegative.

This rearrangement joins TRBV28 to TRBJ1-4; 7 positions agree with TRBD1. The V and J ends lost 4 bases and 1 base, in that order; junction bases with no gene match: 3. This CDR3 is built from 15 residues. Germline loops: CDR1 MDHEN, CDR2 SYDVKM. CDR3 sequence reads: CASSSGTETNEKLFF. Written as DNA, the CDR3 is TGTGCCAGCAGTTCCGGGACAGAAACTAATGAAAAACTGTTTTTT.

The V gene is TRBV20-1, the J gene TRBJ1-2, with D unclear. The CDR3 covers 11 residues. With 5 bases removed from V and 9 bases from J, the gap between germline ends came to 13 bases. CDR1 and CDR2 (germline): DFQATT, SNEGSKA (reference sequence). CDR3 sequence reads: CSAREWESYTF. In DNA, the CDR3 is TGCAGTGCTCGCGAATGGGAGAGCTACACCTTC.

V and J are TRBV7-9 and TRBJ2-7; D is ambiguous. Germline V gene lookup returns CDR1 SEHNR and CDR2 FQNEAQ (reference sequence). Trimming removed 4 bases from V and 2 bases from J, with 9 bases in between. This CDR3 comprises 13 residues. The CDR3 loop reads CASSSDITYEQYF. CDR3 DNA sequence: TGTGCCAGCAGCTCCGACATAACCTACGAGCAGTACTTC. Based on the CDR3 plus reference TRBV7-9 and TRBJ2-7, the full variable domain is DTGVSQNPRHKITKRGQNVTFRCDPISEHNRLYWYRQTLGQGPEFLTYFQNEAQLEKSRLLSDRFSAERPKGSFSTLEIQRTEQGDSAMYLCASSSDITYEQYFGPGTRLTVT.

J is TRBJ2-7 and V is TRBV12-5; TRBD2 matches 13 bases. The junction had 2 bases not matched to a gene; V was cut back by 1 base and J by 2 bases. The CDR3 runs to 16 residues. Germline CDR1 and CDR2: LGHNT and FRNRAP. DNA for the CDR3: TGTGCTAGTGGTTTGGCCGGGACTAGCGGGACCTACGAGCAGTACTTC. Translating it yields CASGLAGTSGTYEQYF.

This sequence joins TRBV28 and TRBJ2-7; a weak D match, TRBD2 (6 bases). Germline V gene lookup returns CDR1 MDHEN and CDR2 SYDVKM. CDR3 length: 15 residues. V gave up 8 bases and J gave up 2 bases, with 19 bases separating them. The DNA of the CDR3 is TGTGCCAGCCTAGGAGGAGGGACGGGGACCTACGAGCAGTACTTC. This translates into CASLGGGTGTYEQYF.

This chain uses TRBV4-2 with TRBJ2-1, with D possibly TRBD2 on 5 matching bases. Trimming cost V 7 bases and J 2 bases, with 15 bases left between them. The CDR3 runs 15 residues. Germline CDR1 LGHNA, CDR2 YNFKEQ. CDR3 sequence (DNA): TGTGCCAGCACCAAGAATAGCGCCCCCTACAATGAGCAGTTCTTC. Translation gives CASTKNSAPYNEQFF.

J is TRBJ2-7 and V is TRBV28; D not certain. The CDR3 has 13 amino acids. CDR1 MDHEN and CDR2 SYDVKM come from the germline V gene. V lost 2 bases and J 3 bases, leaving 8 bases between the germline ends. The DNA of the CDR3 is TGTGCCAGCAGTTTAAAGTCAGACTACGAGCAGTACTTC. This codes for CASSLKSDYEQYF.

The chain recombines TRBV6-5 with TRBJ2-7; TRBD2 matches at 8 bases. The trim removed 6 bases at V and 5 bases at J, leaving 3 bases unmatched. This CDR3 is 12 amino acids long. The germline CDR1 and CDR2 sequences are MNHEY and SVGAGI. CDR3 in DNA: TGTGCCAGCAGCAGCGGGGGAAACGAGCAGTACTTC. This sequence encodes CASSSGGNEQYF.

The genes are TRBV6-1 and TRBJ2-1; 8 positions agree with TRBD2. This CDR3 is built from 15 residues. V was clipped by 9 bases and J by 1 base; unmatched bases: 8. CDR1 is MNHNS, CDR2 SASEGT, per germline. This CDR3 reads CASFSGTRSYNEQFF. DNA of the CDR3: TGTGCCAGTTTTAGCGGGACGAGATCCTACAATGAGCAGTTCTTC.

The gene calls are TRBV6-1 and TRBJ1-2, with D possibly being TRBD1 (5 bases). The CDR3 runs 12 residues. V was shortened by 11 bases and J by 3 bases, with 13 bases between the two germline ends. The V gene's germline CDR1 is MNHNS and CDR2 SASEGT. CDR3 coding DNA: TGTGCCCTGAGTGGCAGGGACTATGGCTACACCTTC. It encodes CALSGRDYGYTF.

V and J are TRBV7-9 and TRBJ1-5, with TRBD1 as a possible D gene (6 bases). Trimming took off 1 base at V and 7 bases at J, with 8 bases between the two ends. This CDR3 contains 13 residues. Germline values: CDR1 SEHNR, CDR2 FQNEAQ (reference sequence). CDR3 sequence: CASSLDRDQPQHF. Here the CDR3 DNA reads TGTGCCAGCAGCTTAGACAGGGACCAGCCCCAGCATTTT.

This rearrangement joins TRBV18 to TRBJ1-1; D remains ambiguous. V was trimmed by 0 bases and J by 3 bases, leaving 8 bases between them. The CDR3 consists of 14 residues. Germline CDR1 is KGHSH and CDR2 is LQKENI. The CDR3 sequence: CASSPPQTYTEAFF. Written as DNA, the CDR3 is TGTGCCAGCTCACCACCGCAGACATACACTGAAGCTTTCTTT.

The chain couples TRBV28 to TRBJ1-2, with D possibly being TRBD1 (6 bases). The V end lost 1 base, the J end lost 2 bases, and 11 bases lay between the germline ends. This CDR3 contains 15 residues. Germline V CDR1 and CDR2: MDHEN, SYDVKM. The CDR3: CASSLSGTSNYGYTF. In DNA, the CDR3 is TGTGCCAGCAGTTTATCAGGGACATCAAACTATGGCTACACCTTC.

V and J are TRBV5-1 and TRBJ1-1, with a weak D call TRBD1 (6 bases). The CDR3 has 16 residues. Looked up from germline, CDR1 is SGHRS and CDR2 is YFSETQ. V lost 4 bases to trimming and J lost 1 base, with 17 bases between them. CDR3 nucleotides: TGCGCCAGCAGCCCTGGCACAGGGTGGGAGAACACTGAAGCTTTCTTT. Translated: CASSPGTGWENTEAFF.

The chain is built from TRBV7-2 and TRBJ2-7, with D perhaps TRBD1 (6 bases). CDR1 SGHTA and CDR2 FQGNSA come from the germline V gene. CDR3 size: 15 residues. Between the trimmed V and J ends, which lost 5 bases and 0 bases, there was a span of 14 bases. The CDR3 loop is CASSPDRYSSYEQYF. CDR3 DNA sequence: TGTGCCAGCAGCCCAGACAGGTATAGCTCCTACGAGCAGTACTTC.

The chain couples TRBV4-2 to TRBJ2-4; 8 bases line up with TRBD2. Unmatched junction bases numbered 6, after V lost 0 bases and J lost 8 bases. The germline V gene encodes CDR1 LGHNA and CDR2 YNFKEQ. The CDR3 is 15 amino acids. The CDR3 bases are TGTGCCAGCAGCCAAGATAACAGCGGGAGTGACATTCAGTACTTC. Its translation is CASSQDNSGSDIQYF.

The CDR3 DNA sequence: TGTGCCAGCAGTGGTGACAGGGCCCAGCATTTT. Protein sequence: CASSGDRAQHF. The chain recombines TRBV6-4 with TRBJ1-5, with 7 bases that match TRBD1. Per germline, CDR1 MRHNA and CDR2 SNTAGT. The CDR3 contains 11 residues. With 4 bases clipped from V and 11 bases from J, the junction kept 2 bases outside the gene matches.

V usage is TRBV28 and J usage is TRBJ2-7, with 9 bases matching TRBD1. The CDR3 runs to 16 residues. The trim removed 8 bases at V and 3 bases at J, leaving 14 bases unmatched. Germline V gene sequence: CDR1 MDHEN, CDR2 SYDVKM. CDR3 coding DNA: TGTGCCAGCCACTCTACAGGGGGCATAAAAAGCTACGAGCAGTACTTC. It codes for CASHSTGGIKSYEQYF.

The chain is built from TRBV7-9 and TRBJ1-6; D unclear. The CDR3 consists of 14 residues. Germline V lookup: CDR1 SEHNR, CDR2 FQNEAQ (reference sequence). Trimming cost V 4 bases and J 3 bases, with 7 bases left between them. The CDR3 protein is CASSSRGYNSPLHF. DNA for the CDR3: TGTGCCAGCAGCTCCCGGGGCTATAATTCACCCCTCCACTTT.

The genes are TRBV19 and TRBJ1-2, with 7 bases fitting TRBD1. The CDR3 sequence is 14 residues long. Germline assignment: CDR1 LNHDA and CDR2 SQIVND (reference sequence). V lost 5 bases and J lost 4; bases outside the gene matches: 7. In DNA, the CDR3 is TGTGCCAGTAGTCCTCAATGGACAGGCTATGGCTACACCTTC. It codes for CASSPQWTGYGYTF.

V usage is TRBV5-8 and J usage is TRBJ1-6; possibly TRBD1 for D (5 bases). Germline CDR1 is SGHTS and CDR2 is YDEGEE. This CDR3 comprises 16 residues. The germline V and J ends were trimmed by 4 bases and 6 bases, with 17 bases remaining between them. The CDR3 region is CASSELRGKVNSPLHF. CDR3 bases: TGTGCCAGCAGCGAACTACGGGGGAAGGTTAATTCACCCCTCCACTTT.

The gene calls are TRBV5-1 and TRBJ2-4, with TRBD2 matching 10 bases. V gave up 2 bases and J gave up 9 bases; unmatched junction bases: 14. Germline CDR1 reads SGHRS; CDR2 reads YFSETQ. The CDR3 length is 17 residues. Written as DNA, the CDR3 is TGCGCCAGCAGCTTAGCGGGAGGGCTAGCAGGCGTAGTCATTCAGTACTTC. Amino acid sequence: CASSLAGGLAGVVIQYF.

The chain recombines TRBV30 with TRBJ2-7; TRBD2 is a possible D gene (5 bases). Trimming cost V 5 bases and J 2 bases, with 7 bases left between them. CDR3 length: 11 amino acids. CDR1 is GTSNPN, CDR2 SVGIG, per germline (reference sequence). CDR3 loop: CAWGSAYEQYF. The CDR3 bases are TGTGCCTGGGGGAGCGCCTACGAGCAGTACTTC.

The chain employs TRBV5-6 and TRBJ2-7; weak D call: TRBD1 (5 bases). CDR3 length equals 13 residues. Germline lookup yields CDR1 SGHDT and CDR2 YYEEEE. Trimming took off 3 bases at V and 2 bases at J, with 9 bases between the two ends. For the CDR3, the DNA is TGTGCCAGCAGCTGGGGCAGAGCCTACGAGCAGTACTTC. Translated, it gives CASSWGRAYEQYF.

V is TRBV5-8 and J is TRBJ2-7; D uncertain. V was trimmed by 2 bases and J by 4 bases, leaving 4 bases between them. CDR3 length equals 11 residues. CDR1 and CDR2 from the germline V gene are SGHTS and YDEGEE. In nucleotides, the CDR3 is TGTGCCAGCAGCTTCGGGTACGAGCAGTACTTC. It translates to CASSFGYEQYF.

This chain links TRBV19 with TRBJ1-1; TRBD1 agrees at 9 bases. Germline lookup yields CDR1 LNHDA and CDR2 SQIVND (reference sequence). Trimming took 10 bases from V and 3 from J; bases not matched to a gene: 6. The CDR3 loop spans 13 amino acids. The CDR3 region has the DNA TGTGCCACAACAGGGGGCAGGTACACTGAAGCTTTCTTT. Amino acids: CATTGGRYTEAFF.

The chain links TRBV6-6 to TRBJ1-5, with D perhaps TRBD1 (6 bases). V lost 6 bases and J 6 bases, leaving 21 bases between the germline ends. The germline V gene has CDR1 MNHNY and CDR2 SVGAGI (reference sequence). This CDR3 comprises 16 residues. CDR3 in amino acids: CASSQGFGGHPQPQHF. CDR3 DNA sequence: TGTGCCAGCAGCCAGGGTTTTGGGGGACATCCTCAGCCCCAGCATTTT.

The genes are TRBV6-5 and TRBJ1-5; D is ambiguous. The CDR3 spans 13 residues. Looked up from germline, CDR1 is MNHEY and CDR2 is SVGAGI. V dropped 0 bases and J dropped 5 bases, with 5 bases sitting between them. CDR3 protein: CASSYSAHQPQHF. DNA for the CDR3: TGTGCCAGCAGTTACTCGGCCCATCAGCCCCAGCATTTT.

The CDR3 bases are TGTGCCAGCAGCTTAGAAGGGGCAACAGATACGCAGTATTTT. Protein product: CASSLEGATDTQYF. The chain uses TRBV7-2 and TRBJ2-3; tentatively, D is TRBD1 (5 bases). The CDR3 is 14 residues long. The V end lost 1 base, the J end lost 3 bases, and 8 bases lay between the germline ends. Germline CDR1 SGHTA, CDR2 FQGNSA.

The chain recombines TRBV4-2 with TRBJ1-5, with a weak D call TRBD1 (5 bases). This CDR3 comprises 13 residues. The V and J ends lost 0 bases and 6 bases respectively, with 6 bases between them. Germline V gene sequence: CDR1 LGHNA, CDR2 YNFKEQ. The CDR3 nucleotides read TGTGCCAGCAGCCAAGATCAGGGTCAGCCCCAGCATTTT. As protein: CASSQDQGQPQHF.

This sequence joins TRBV7-6 and TRBJ2-1; weak D call: TRBD2 (6 bases). Trimming shortened V by 4 bases and J by 7 bases, and 20 bases separated the two germline ends. CDR1 and CDR2 (germline): SGHVS, FNYEAQ. The CDR3 is 16 residues long. CDR3 residues: CASSSSLGLLANEQFF. For the CDR3, the DNA is TGTGCCAGCAGCTCATCTTTGGGGTTACTAGCAAATGAGCAGTTCTTC.